The 24 T cell receptor beta chains below were found in one sample sequenced in a study of T-cell memory formation after mild COVID-19. TCRdb reanalysed the 5' RACE reads using MiXCR and keeps one entry per CDR3 protein. The data show about 110,000 distinct CDR3 sequences, 14% seen once. Material: PBMCs or a T cell subset sorted from them (not recorded which). The receptors here all came from a man aged 18 to 30 who had mild COVID-19 (a few samples of this study predate the infection). Cell type and time point are not known.

The chain has TRBV11-2 and TRBJ2-3, with 9 bases aligning to TRBD1. This CDR3 has 15 residues. V shed 5 bases, J shed 5 bases, and the junction held 8 bases outside the gene matches. Per germline, CDR1 SGHAT and CDR2 FQNNGV. The CDR3 loop reads CASSPDRGNGDTQYF. CDR3 nucleotide sequence: TGTGCCAGCAGCCCGGACAGGGGAAATGGAGATACGCAGTATTTT.

This chain joins TRBV24-1 and TRBJ2-3; 9 bases match TRBD1. Trimming removed 2 bases from V and 8 bases from J; junction bases left unmatched: 7. This CDR3 spans 15 amino acids. Germline loops: CDR1 KGHDR, CDR2 SFDVKD. The CDR3 region has the DNA TGTGCCACCAGTGATTGGACAGGGGATGGCTCTACGCAGTATTTT. Its protein product is CATSDWTGDGSTQYF.

This clonotype was counted only a few times. This chain joins TRBV11-2 and TRBJ2-1; 14 nucleotides agree with TRBD2. The junction had 7 bases not matched to a gene; V was cut back by 5 bases and J by 7 bases. Germline CDR1 is SGHAT and CDR2 is FQNNGV. This CDR3 has 16 residues. CDR3 region: CASSMTSGGAGNEQFF. The CDR3 DNA reads TGTGCCAGCAGCATGACTAGCGGGGGGGCCGGGAATGAGCAGTTCTTC. The full variable domain, with the rest looked up from reference TRBV11-2 and TRBJ2-1, is EAGVAQSPRYKIIEKRQSVAFWCNPISGHATLYWYQQILGQGPKLLIQFQNNGVVDDSQLPKDRFSAERLKGVDSTLKIQPAKLEDSAVYLCASSMTSGGAGNEQFFGPGTRLTVL.

J is TRBJ2-1 and V is TRBV7-9; 7 nucleotides agree with TRBD2. With V trimmed by 5 bases and J by 9 bases, 4 bases remained unmatched. CDR1 is SEHNR, CDR2 FQNEAQ, per germline (reference sequence). The length of the CDR3 is 12 residues. CDR3 sequence reads: CASSLLALEQFF. The CDR3 DNA is TGTGCCAGCAGCCTACTAGCGCTTGAGCAGTTCTTC.

This clonotype occurred many times. V and J are TRBV20-1 and TRBJ2-1; D call uncertain. The V gene's germline CDR1 is DFQATT and CDR2 SNEGSKA (reference sequence). The V and J ends lost 0 bases and 5 bases respectively, with 8 bases between them. This CDR3 has 13 amino acids. The CDR3 here is CSARDFGDNEQFF. Here the CDR3 DNA reads TGCAGTGCTAGAGACTTCGGAGACAATGAGCAGTTCTTC.

In this sample, this clonotype turned up a few times. The chain combines TRBV7-9 with TRBJ1-6; TRBD1 is a possible D gene (6 bases). This CDR3 has 15 amino acids. Germline loops: CDR1 SEHNR, CDR2 FQNEAQ (reference sequence). Trimming stripped 5 bases from V and 8 bases from J, with 16 bases between. CDR3 sequence reads: CASSPYRVEYSPLHF. The CDR3 DNA reads as TGTGCCAGCAGCCCTTACAGGGTAGAGTATTCACCCCTCCACTTT.

This clonotype was detected a few times. This chain connects TRBV11-2 to TRBJ2-3; TRBD2 matches 7 bases. Unmatched junction bases numbered 17, after V lost 5 bases and J lost 9 bases. Germline V CDR1 and CDR2: SGHAT, FQNNGV. The CDR3 contains 16 residues. As DNA, the CDR3 is TGTGCCAGCAGCCCCGGACTAGGAGGAGTTCGCGTAACGCAGTATTTT. It yields the protein CASSPGLGGVRVTQYF.

In its sample, this clonotype was seen many times. The V gene is TRBV27, the J gene TRBJ1-5, with no clear D. Per germline, CDR1 MNHEY and CDR2 SMNVEV (reference sequence). The CDR3 sequence is 14 residues long. The germline V and J ends were trimmed by 6 bases and 3 bases, with 12 bases remaining between them. This chain's CDR3 is CASRATGFNQPQHF. CDR3 bases: TGTGCCAGCAGAGCGACGGGCTTCAATCAGCCCCAGCATTTT.

This clonotype has only a few counts. The chain couples TRBV9 to TRBJ1-6, with D possibly matching TRBD1 (6 bases). Trimming took off 3 bases at V and 7 bases at J, with 14 bases between the two ends. The CDR3 is made up of 15 amino acids. Germline V gene lookup returns CDR1 SGDLS and CDR2 YYNGEE. This chain's CDR3 is CASSEGGGVNSPLHF. The CDR3 bases are TGTGCCAGCAGCGAGGGGGGGGGCGTGAATTCACCCCTCCACTTT.

This clonotype was detected only a few times. The chain links TRBV23-1 to TRBJ2-7; tentatively, D is TRBD1 (5 bases). TRBV23-1 is an ORF for which the function is uncertain. The CDR3 has 19 amino acids. V lost 0 bases and J 3 bases, leaving 24 bases between the germline ends. The DNA of the CDR3 is TGCGCCAGCAGTCAATCGCCCAAGGACATCAGGGAAAGGGACTACGAGCAGTACGTC. Its translation is CASSQSPKDIRERDYEQYV.

The chain combines TRBV11-1 with TRBJ1-6; 10 bases align to TRBD1. The germline gives CDR1 SGHAT, CDR2 FQDESV (reference sequence). V was clipped by 4 bases and J by 10 bases; unmatched bases: 16. The CDR3 covers 18 residues. CDR3 bases: TGTGCCAGCAGCTCAATCCCCAATATCCGGGACAGGGGATCACCCCTCCACTTT. Its translation is CASSSIPNIRDRGSPLHF.

V and J are TRBV5-5 and TRBJ2-7; D possibly matches TRBD1 or TRBD2 (5 bases each). The V gene lost 0 bases and the J gene lost 4 bases, with 14 bases spanning the gap. Germline CDR1 is SGHKS and CDR2 is YYEKEE (reference sequence). CDR3 length: 15 residues. CDR3 amino acids: CASSLGWGTGYEQYV. The CDR3 DNA is TGTGCCAGCAGCTTGGGGTGGGGGACGGGGTACGAGCAGTACGTC.

The rearrangement uses TRBV21-1 and TRBJ2-7; no DNA check was done on the table's D call, TRBD1. TRBV21-1 has pseudogene status. The CDR3 is 15 residues long. This CDR3 is CASRDRETNSYEQYV. As DNA, the CDR3 is TGTGCCAGCAGGGACAGGGAGACTAACTCCTACGAGCAGTACGTC.

This clonotype was counted a few times. This chain connects TRBV6-5 to TRBJ2-3, with 9 bases fitting TRBD2. The germline V gene has CDR1 MNHEY and CDR2 SVGAGI. The junction had 11 bases not matched to a gene; V was cut back by 5 bases and J by 2 bases. The CDR3 runs to 17 residues. CDR3 in DNA: TGTGCCAGCAGTAACGAAGTGGAGCGGGGGGCCACAGATACGCAGTATTTT. Its translation is CASSNEVERGATDTQYF.

This clonotype was observed many times. The chain has TRBV12-3 or TRBV12-4 and TRBJ2-1; D unclear. The V end lost 5 bases, the J end lost 0 bases, and 14 bases lay between the germline ends. The CDR3 runs 16 residues. CDR3 sequence (DNA): TGTGCCAGCAGTCACGACATATCGAGCTCCTACAATGAGCAGTTCTTC. Translation: CASSHDISSSYNEQFF.

V usage is TRBV14 and J usage is TRBJ2-1; possibly TRBD1 for D (6 bases). The germline V and J ends were trimmed by 5 bases and 6 bases, with 17 bases remaining between them. This CDR3 contains 15 residues. Per germline, CDR1 SGHDN and CDR2 FVKESK. DNA of the CDR3: TGTGCCAGCAGCTTACAGGGTGGTAATCGCAATGAGCAGTTCTTC. Translating it yields CASSLQGGNRNEQFF.

This clonotype was detected only a few times. The chain couples TRBV6-5 to TRBJ2-5; TRBD2 might be the D (5 bases). In germline, CDR1 is MNHEY, CDR2 SVGAGI. This CDR3 has 13 amino acids. The V gene lost 0 bases and the J gene lost 5 bases, with 7 bases spanning the gap. The CDR3 DNA reads as TGTGCCAGCAGTTACTCTACGGGGGAGACCCAGTACTTC. Amino acids: CASSYSTGETQYF.

Many counts were recorded for this clonotype. The J gene is TRBJ2-1, the V gene TRBV25-1; no clear D. CDR3 size: 13 residues. Trimming stripped 3 bases from V and 7 bases from J, with 10 bases between. CDR1 is MGHDK and CDR2 is SYGVNS in the germline V gene. This CDR3 reads CASSDGWANEQFF. The CDR3, as DNA: TGTGCCAGCAGTGATGGGTGGGCGAATGAGCAGTTCTTC.

This chain joins TRBV27 and TRBJ1-2; D is perhaps TRBD1 (5 bases). V lost 1 base and J 6 bases, leaving 12 bases between the germline ends. Per the germline V gene, CDR1 is MNHEY and CDR2 is SMNVEV (reference sequence). The CDR3 contains 14 residues. The CDR3 spells CASSLLGQGDGYTF. The DNA of the CDR3 is TGTGCCAGCAGTTTATTAGGTCAGGGAGATGGCTACACCTTC.

The J gene is TRBJ1-1, the V gene TRBV19; D is possibly TRBD1 (5 bases). Germline-derived CDR1 and CDR2 are LNHDA and SQIVND (reference sequence). Trimming shortened V by 5 bases and J by 1 base, and 14 bases separated the two germline ends. The CDR3 extends over 15 amino acids. The CDR3 protein is CASSPSDSGNTEAFF. Written as DNA, the CDR3 is TGTGCCAGTAGTCCCTCAGACAGCGGGAACACTGAAGCTTTCTTT.

The chain has TRBV12-3 or TRBV12-4 and TRBJ2-1; 14 bases agree with TRBD2. The V and J ends lost 5 bases and 0 bases, in that order; junction bases with no gene match: 9. The CDR3 spans 19 residues. The CDR3 loop is CASSGPGLAGETSYNEQFF. The CDR3, as DNA: TGTGCCAGCAGTGGACCGGGACTAGCGGGGGAGACCTCCTACAATGAGCAGTTCTTC.

This clonotype was seen a handful of times. The chain employs TRBV7-3 and TRBJ2-1; D might be TRBD2 (6 bases). This CDR3 comprises 15 residues. Looked up from germline, CDR1 is SGHTA and CDR2 is FQGTGA. Trimming removed 2 bases at V and 7 bases at J, with 15 bases between. CDR3 sequence reads: CASSLWPSDRNEQFF. The CDR3 DNA reads TGTGCCAGCAGCTTATGGCCTAGCGATCGAAATGAGCAGTTCTTC.

This clonotype was counted between two and nine times. This CDR3 is CASSGSGPQETQYF. CDR3 nucleotides: TGTGCCAGCAGTGGTTCTGGCCCACAAGAGACCCAGTACTTC. The J gene is TRBJ2-5, the V gene TRBV2, with no clear D. CDR1 is SNHLY and CDR2 is FYNNEI in the germline V gene. The V and J ends lost 4 bases and 2 bases respectively, with 11 bases between them. CDR3 length: 14 amino acids.

The chain joins TRBV27 to TRBJ2-7; D is perhaps TRBD1 (5 bases). V lost 9 bases and J 1 base, leaving 13 bases between the germline ends. CDR3 length equals 13 residues. Germline V CDR1 and CDR2: MNHEY, SMNVEV (reference sequence). The CDR3 nucleotides read TGTGCCAGATTGACAGCGAATTCCTACGAGCAGTACGTC. It yields the protein CARLTANSYEQYV.